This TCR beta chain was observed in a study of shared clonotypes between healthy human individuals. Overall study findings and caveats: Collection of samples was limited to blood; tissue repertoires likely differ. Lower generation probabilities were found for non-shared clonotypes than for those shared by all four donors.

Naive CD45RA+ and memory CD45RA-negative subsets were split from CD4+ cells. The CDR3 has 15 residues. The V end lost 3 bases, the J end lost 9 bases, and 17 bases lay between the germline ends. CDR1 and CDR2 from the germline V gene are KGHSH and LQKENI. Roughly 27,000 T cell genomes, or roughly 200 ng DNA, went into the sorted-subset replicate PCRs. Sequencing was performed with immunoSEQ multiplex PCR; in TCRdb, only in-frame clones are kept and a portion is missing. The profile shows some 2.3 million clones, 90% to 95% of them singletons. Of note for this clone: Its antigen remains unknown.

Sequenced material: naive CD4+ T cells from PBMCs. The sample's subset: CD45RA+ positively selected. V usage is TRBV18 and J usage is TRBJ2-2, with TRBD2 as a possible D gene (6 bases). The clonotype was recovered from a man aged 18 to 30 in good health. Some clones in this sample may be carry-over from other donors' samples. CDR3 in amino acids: CASSPPGTHDRELFF. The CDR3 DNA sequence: TGTGCCAGCTCACCCCCCGGGACTCATGACAGGGAGCTGTTTTTT.